Shown below are 27 T cell receptor beta chains from a single sample sequenced in a study of cytomegalovirus exposure and HLA in healthy donors. Primers: 60 Vbeta forward and 13 Jbeta reverse. The protocol was immunoSEQ multiplex PCR, while the TCRdb copy is restricted to in-frame clones and leaves out a portion. Of roughly 130,000 clones in the sample, over 60% were seen once. The sequencing sample was made of PBMCs. The source of these receptors is a human donor in good health.

The rearrangement joins TRBV11-2 to TRBJ2-5; 7 nucleotides align to TRBD2. The CDR3 is made up of 15 amino acids. The V gene's germline CDR1 is SGHAT and CDR2 FQNNGV. V was pared by 1 base and J by 1 base, with 3 bases of the junction left unmatched. As DNA, the CDR3 is TGTGCCAGCAGCTTAGTCGGGACTACCCAAGAGACCCAGTACTTC. Its translation: CASSLVGTTQETQYF.

The genes are TRBV5-5 and TRBJ2-3, with a weak D call TRBD1 (6 bases). V shed 3 bases and J shed 0 bases, with 11 bases lying between them. Per the germline V gene, CDR1 is SGHKS and CDR2 is YYEKEE (reference sequence). This CDR3 has 15 residues. The CDR3 region is CASSSQGTSTDTQYF. The CDR3 DNA reads TGTGCCAGCAGCTCACAGGGCACTAGCACAGATACGCAGTATTTT.

This clone was observed a few times. Here the CDR3 reads CASSYPDRYEQYF. Here the CDR3 DNA reads TGTGCCAGCAGTTACCCTGACAGATACGAGCAGTACTTC. This sequence joins TRBV6-5 and TRBJ2-7, with D possibly matching TRBD1 (5 bases). This CDR3 has 13 amino acids. The V gene's germline CDR1 is MNHEY and CDR2 SVGAGI. V was trimmed by 2 bases and J by 4 bases, leaving 9 bases between them.

The J gene is TRBJ2-1, the V gene TRBV28; weak D call: TRBD2 (7 bases). The V gene's germline CDR1 is MDHEN and CDR2 SYDVKM. The CDR3 has 16 residues. Trimming left V 2 bases short and J 6 bases short, with 17 bases between. This CDR3 reads CASSLPPREGVNEQFF. Here the CDR3 DNA reads TGTGCCAGCAGTTTACCCCCGAGGGAGGGGGTCAATGAGCAGTTCTTC. The full variable domain, its missing parts supplied by reference TRBV28 and TRBJ2-1, is DVKVTQSSRYLVKRTGEKVFLECVQDMDHENMFWYRQDPGLGLRLIYFSYDVKMKEKGDIPEGYSVSREKKERFSLILESASTNQTSMYLCASSLPPREGVNEQFFGPGTRLTVL.

This chain joins TRBV4-3 and TRBJ2-3; D gene uncertain. Germline CDR1 and CDR2: LGHNA and YSLEER. The CDR3 contains 13 residues. With 2 bases removed from V and 8 bases from J, the gap between germline ends came to 11 bases. The CDR3 bases are TGCGCCAGCAGCCAATCCCTTAGTGGTACGCAGTATTTT. This codes for CASSQSLSGTQYF.

The chain recombines TRBV14 with TRBJ2-7, with D perhaps TRBD1 (6 bases). The CDR3 is made up of 15 amino acids. Germline CDR1 and CDR2: SGHDN and FVKESK. Trimming removed 4 bases from V and 3 bases from J, with 16 bases in between. The CDR3 region has the DNA TGTGCCAGCAGCCTCGTCGGGACACCTTTCTACGAGCAGTACTTC. Its protein product is CASSLVGTPFYEQYF.

This chain connects TRBV5-1 to TRBJ2-7; a possible D gene is TRBD1 (6 bases). CDR1 and CDR2 (germline): SGHRS, YFSETQ. V lost 2 bases to trimming and J lost 5 bases, with 14 bases between them. The CDR3 loop spans 14 amino acids. The CDR3 sequence: CASSFGQQSNEQYF. CDR3 DNA: TGCGCCAGCAGCTTTGGACAGCAGTCGAACGAGCAGTACTTC.

Notes on this clone: The junction departs from germline at one end; a sequencing error may be responsible. Other DNA variants within this sample encode the same CDR3. Here the CDR3 reads CASSYSPGGEKLFF. In nucleotides, the CDR3 is TGCGCCAGCAGTTACTCGCCAGGAGGTGAAAAACTGTTTTTT. J is TRBJ1-4 and V is TRBV6-5; unclear D gene. The CDR3 consists of 14 residues. Germline CDR1 MNHEY, CDR2 SVGAGI.

The chain combines TRBV6-6 with TRBJ1-2, with 10 bases fitting TRBD1. V shed 7 bases and J 2 bases; nucleotides not matched to a gene: 1. CDR1 MNHNY and CDR2 SVGAGI come from the germline V gene (reference sequence). The CDR3 loop spans 13 amino acids. The CDR3, as DNA: TGTGCCAGCACGGACAGGGGGAACTATGGCTACACCTTC. Its protein product is CASTDRGNYGYTF.

The chain carries TRBV27 and TRBJ2-3, with a possible D match to TRBD2 (6 bases). Germline CDR1 is MNHEY and CDR2 is SMNVEV (reference sequence). Trimming shortened V by 5 bases and J by 0 bases, and 18 bases separated the two germline ends. The CDR3 loop spans 17 amino acids. CDR3 sequence reads: CASSPTKLATSTDTQYF. The CDR3 DNA reads TGTGCCAGCAGTCCGACTAAACTAGCCACTAGCACAGATACGCAGTATTTT.

Only one count was recorded for this clone. The chain has TRBV23-1 and TRBJ1-2; TRBD1 agrees at 7 bases. TRBV23-1 is an ORF, with its function uncertain. V lost 7 bases to trimming and J lost 1 base; unmatched junction nucleotides: 15. This CDR3 has 17 amino acids. CDR3 in DNA: TGCGCCAGCACACCTCGGAATCGGACAGGATTTAACTATGGCTACACCTTC. Protein: CASTPRNRTGFNYGYTF.

The chain is built from TRBV5-1 and TRBJ2-2, with 9 bases that match TRBD1. The V gene's germline CDR1 is SGHRS and CDR2 YFSETQ. The CDR3 is made up of 16 amino acids. Trimming removed 4 bases from V and 7 bases from J; junction bases left unmatched: 11. CDR3 residues: CASSPSRTGEVGELFF. The CDR3 bases are TGCGCCAGCAGCCCTAGTCGGACAGGGGAGGTCGGGGAGCTGTTTTTT.

This clone was seen once. The chain is built from TRBV2 and TRBJ2-3; D may be TRBD2 (5 bases). Germline V CDR1 and CDR2: SNHLY, FYNNEI. Trimming took 3 bases from V and 4 from J, leaving 8 bases between them. The CDR3 runs 13 residues. The CDR3 nucleotides read TGTGCCAGCAGTGAGGACTTGGCAGATACGCAGTATTTT. Translating it yields CASSEDLADTQYF.

There are a few counts of this clone. The rearrangement links TRBV6-5 to TRBJ1-1; D is possibly TRBD1 (6 bases). Germline CDR1 is MNHEY and CDR2 is SVGAGI. The CDR3 loop spans 13 amino acids. The V end lost 7 bases, the J end lost 4 bases, and 13 bases lay between the germline ends. The CDR3 spells CASIAGVGTEAFF. The CDR3 bases are TGTGCCAGCATCGCAGGGGTGGGCACTGAAGCTTTCTTT.

V usage is TRBV5-7 and J usage is TRBJ2-3, with 8 positions matching TRBD2. TRBV5-7 is noted as an ORF with a role that remains uncertain. This CDR3 is 15 amino acids long. V trimming: 4 bases; J trimming: 0 bases; junction bases outside the gene matches: 4. The CDR3 DNA sequence: TGTGCCAGCAGCGGGACTAGTCCCAGCACAGATACGCAGTATTTT. Amino acids: CASSGTSPSTDTQYF.

The J gene is TRBJ1-1, the V gene TRBV5-1; possible D gene TRBD1, 5 bases. Germline V gene sequence: CDR1 SGHRS, CDR2 YFSETQ. The CDR3 sequence is 18 residues long. V was trimmed by 0 bases and J by 0 bases, leaving 18 bases between them. This CDR3 is CASSLDPGHRNMNTEAFF. The CDR3 DNA follows: TGCGCCAGCAGCTTGGACCCAGGGCACCGAAACATGAACACTGAAGCTTTCTTT.

Here the CDR3 DNA reads TGTGCCTGGAGTGTAGAAGCGGGGGGTACAGATACGCAGTATTTT. This sequence encodes CAWSVEAGGTDTQYF. The chain joins TRBV30 to TRBJ2-3, with 9 bases that match TRBD2. CDR1 is GTSNPN and CDR2 is SVGIG in the germline V gene (reference sequence). V was pared by 0 bases and J by 3 bases, with 4 bases of the junction left unmatched. The length of the CDR3 is 15 residues.

The V and J genes are TRBV7-6 and TRBJ2-7, with D possibly matching TRBD1 (6 bases). The ends were cut back, 1 base at V and 3 bases at J, with 16 bases in the middle. The CDR3 consists of 16 residues. The germline V gene encodes CDR1 SGHVS and CDR2 FNYEAQ. CDR3 nucleotide sequence: TGTGCCAGCAGCTTAGAAACAGGGCCCATGGACTACGAGCAGTACTTC. This sequence encodes CASSLETGPMDYEQYF.

Points on this clone: At the DNA level, this CDR3 is encoded by other sequences in the same sample as well. This chain uses TRBV7-2 with TRBJ2-7, with D perhaps matching TRBD2 (5 bases). The CDR3 extends over 12 amino acids. The germline V gene has CDR1 SGHTA and CDR2 FQGNSA. The ends were cut back, 1 base at V and 6 bases at J, with 7 bases in the middle. CDR3 nucleotide sequence: TGTGCCAGCAGCTTAGACCGGGGCGAGCAGTACTTC. It encodes CASSLDRGEQYF. Supplemented by reference TRBV7-2 and TRBJ2-7, the full variable domain reads GAGVSQSPSNKVTEKGKDVELRCDPISGHTALYWYRQSLGQGLEFLIYFQGNSAPDKSGLPSDRFSAERTGGSVSTLTIQRTQQEDSAVYLCASSLDRGEQYFGPGTRLTVT.

This clone showed up just a few times. A read error may produce the germline difference seen at one junction end. This sequence joins TRBV27 and TRBJ2-1, with a possible D match to TRBD2 (6 bases). The CDR3 has 14 amino acids. Germline V lookup: CDR1 MNHEY, CDR2 SMNVEV (reference sequence). CDR3 nucleotide sequence: TGTGCCAGCAGTTTAGGCGGGGTATACAACGAGCAGTTCTTC. Residues: CASSLGGVYNEQFF.

V usage is TRBV27 and J usage is TRBJ2-7; possibly TRBD2 for D (5 bases). Between the trimmed V and J ends, which lost 6 bases and 4 bases, there was a span of 25 bases. The CDR3 contains 17 residues. The germline CDR1 and CDR2 sequences are MNHEY and SMNVEV (reference sequence). The CDR3 DNA reads as TGTGCCAGCAGGCTCTCCGGGGTGACTACCCCCCCTTACGAGCAGTACTTC. Translating gives CASRLSGVTTPPYEQYF.

In regard to this clone: The identical CDR3 is also encoded by other nucleotide sequences in the sample. The CDR3 DNA follows: TGTGCCAGCAGCTTATTGAGAGGGAACTATGGCTACACCTTC. Translated: CASSLLRGNYGYTF. The chain carries TRBV11-2 and TRBJ1-2; D gene uncertain. V was cut by 2 bases and J by 2 bases, with 9 bases left in between. The CDR3 totals 14 residues. CDR1 is SGHAT, CDR2 FQNNGV, per germline.

This chain uses TRBV28 with TRBJ1-2; a possible D gene is TRBD1 (5 bases). The CDR3 contains 15 residues. Trimming took 4 bases from V and 5 from J, leaving 17 bases between them. CDR1 and CDR2 (germline): MDHEN, SYDVKM. This CDR3 reads CASSSPAGGGYGYTF. Here the CDR3 DNA reads TGTGCCAGCAGTTCGCCGGCGGGGGGTGGGTATGGCTACACCTTC.

The chain combines TRBV7-9 with TRBJ2-7, with D possibly TRBD1 on 5 matching bases. CDR3 length: 13 amino acids. CDR1 SEHNR and CDR2 FQNEAQ come from the germline V gene (reference sequence). V was cut by 1 base and J by 7 bases, with 11 bases left in between. In DNA form, the CDR3 reads TGTGCCAGCAGCTTAGTCACAGGAAGGGAGCAGTACTTC. This codes for CASSLVTGREQYF.

V is TRBV7-3 and J is TRBJ2-7; TRBD1 matches at 8 bases. The CDR3 loop spans 15 amino acids. Per germline, CDR1 SGHTA and CDR2 FQGTGA. Trimming at V came to 6 bases and at J to 3 bases, leaving 10 bases not matched to a gene. CDR3 sequence (DNA): TGTGCCAGCAGTTATGGACAGGGAATAGGCTACGAGCAGTACTTC. This encodes CASSYGQGIGYEQYF.

The V and J genes are TRBV20-1 and TRBJ2-5; D remains unclear. The germline V gene encodes CDR1 DFQATT and CDR2 SNEGSKA (reference sequence). Trimming removed 0 bases at V and 7 bases at J, with 6 bases between. CDR3 length: 11 amino acids. The chain's CDR3 is CSAREELTQYF. In DNA, the CDR3 is TGCAGTGCTAGAGAGGAGTTGACCCAGTACTTC.

The CDR3 nucleotides are TGTGCCAGCAGTCCCGGGACAAATCACTACGAGCAGTACTTC. This sequence encodes CASSPGTNHYEQYF. The V and J genes are TRBV6-6 and TRBJ2-7; possibly TRBD1 for D (6 bases). The CDR3 covers 14 residues. The germline CDR1 and CDR2 sequences are MNHNY and SVGAGI (reference sequence). V lost 5 bases and J lost 3, with 14 bases in between.